This T cell receptor beta chain was captured by sequencing in a study of T cell repertoires in cytomegalovirus infection. This clonotype occurred a few times. Trimming shortened V by 10 bases and J by 4 bases, and 10 bases separated the two germline ends. This CDR3 has 11 residues. Each CDR3 protein is one row after TCRdb ran MiXCR on the reads. The repertoire has fewer than 700,000 distinct CDR3 sequences, about 24% of them found once; the top ten carry 7% to 9%. The chain carries TRBV12-3 or TRBV12-4 and TRBJ1-2, with D possibly TRBD1 on 6 matching bases. The clonotype comes from a human donor in good health (CMV status not recorded). Some clones in this sample may be carry-over from other donors' samples. Material: CD8+ T cells from PBMCs. CDR3 residues: CAIGGPYGYTF. As DNA, the CDR3 is TGTGCCATCGGGGGGCCCTATGGCTACACCTTC.